Sequencing of this T cell receptor (beta chain) was carried out in a study of T-cell memory formation after mild COVID-19. Study overall: Among the donors, TCR clusters were largely specific to each donor.

Germline assignment: CDR1 KGHDR and CDR2 SFDVKD. V lost 5 bases to trimming and J lost 0 bases; unmatched junction nucleotides: 9. CDR3 length: 18 residues. There are a few counts of this clonotype. Antigen unknown. Points from the study as a whole: Among clones contracting day 15 to 85, CD4/CD8 was balanced, whereas later expanders leaned CD4+. The appearance of some responding clones in pre-infection memory suggested that cross-reactive memory joined.

It was 5'RACE with constant-segment primers that produced the TCR alpha and TCR beta cDNA libraries, which carried sample barcodes and UMIs. TCRdb re-called the 5' RACE reads through MiXCR, storing one row per CDR3 protein. The sample has more than 400,000 distinct CDR3 sequences; roughly 18% are singletons. The chain combines TRBV24-1 with TRBJ1-5; 10 bases fit TRBD1. The sequencing sample was made of PBMCs or a T cell subset sorted from them (not recorded which). The clonotype comes from an adult woman who had mild COVID-19 (a few samples of this study predate the infection). Cell type and time point are not known. CDR3 residues: CATSGDRGWGNSNQPQHF. In DNA, the CDR3 is TGTGCCACCAGTGGGGACAGGGGCTGGGGTAATAGCAATCAGCCCCAGCATTTT.